These 13 T cell receptor beta chains share one sample of origin, sequenced in a study of cytomegalovirus exposure and HLA in healthy donors. With 60 Vbeta and 13 Jbeta primers, the PCR was carried out. Here immunoSEQ multiplex PCR was the method, and the copy in TCRdb shows in-frame clones only, minus some. The table shows 150,000 to 200,000 clones, with 75% to 80% occurring only once. Sequencing input: PBMCs. The receptors here all came from a woman aged 45-65 years in good health and CMV-seropositive.

The chain uses TRBV19 and TRBJ2-2, with D possibly being TRBD2 (5 bases). The CDR3 has 14 amino acids. Between the trimmed V and J ends, which lost 5 bases and 2 bases, there was a span of 9 bases. Germline V gene sequence: CDR1 LNHDA, CDR2 SQIVND (reference sequence). CDR3 nucleotide sequence: TGTGCCAGTAGTCTGAGGGTAAACACCGGGGAGCTGTTTTTT. Protein: CASSLRVNTGELFF.

The J gene is TRBJ1-2, the V gene TRBV13, with TRBD1 identical over 9 bases. V lost 4 bases, J lost 2 bases, and 8 bases stayed unmatched. There are 16 residues in the CDR3. In germline, CDR1 is PRHDT, CDR2 FYEKMQ (reference sequence). Here the CDR3 DNA reads TGTGCCAGCAGCTCGGGACAGGGTAGCGCGAACTATGGCTACACCTTC. Protein: CASSSGQGSANYGYTF.

The chain employs TRBV29-1 and TRBJ2-7; tentatively, D is TRBD2 (6 bases). Germline V gene sequence: CDR1 SQVTM, CDR2 ANQGSEA. This CDR3 has 14 residues. The ends were cut back, 4 bases at V and 0 bases at J, with 13 bases in the middle. Here the CDR3 DNA reads TGCAGCGTTGTGTCCGGGAGAGACTCCTACGAGCAGTACTTC. It yields the protein CSVVSGRDSYEQYF.

The chain carries TRBV7-2 and TRBJ1-1; no firm D call. Germline-derived CDR1 and CDR2 are SGHTA and FQGNSA. The CDR3 consists of 14 residues. Trimming shortened V by 3 bases and J by 0 bases, and 8 bases separated the two germline ends. CDR3 loop: CASSLERVNTEAFF. CDR3 coding DNA: TGTGCCAGCAGCTTGGAGAGAGTGAACACTGAAGCTTTCTTT.

The chain carries TRBV7-9 and TRBJ2-3, with 11 bases aligning to TRBD2. Germline V gives CDR1 SEHNR, CDR2 FQNEAQ (reference sequence). After removal of 4 bases from V and 0 bases from J, the junction contained 3 bases not matched to a gene. The CDR3 totals 16 residues. CDR3 in amino acids: CASSSRTSGSTDTQYF. In nucleotides, the CDR3 is TGTGCCAGCAGCTCTCGGACTAGCGGGAGCACAGATACGCAGTATTTT.

The rearrangement uses TRBV19 and TRBJ2-7, with 7 bases that match TRBD1. The V segment lost 5 bases and the J segment 2 bases; nucleotides outside the gene matches: 6. The germline CDR1 and CDR2 sequences are LNHDA and SQIVND (reference sequence). The CDR3 has 14 amino acids. CDR3 region: CASSPDRATYEQYF. The CDR3, as DNA: TGTGCCAGTAGTCCCGACAGGGCGACCTACGAGCAGTACTTC.

In nucleotides, the CDR3 is TGTGCCAGCAGCTTAGACGCCTATTCAACCGGGGAGCTGTTTTTT. Translated: CASSLDAYSTGELFF. This chain uses TRBV7-2 with TRBJ2-2; unclear D gene. Looked up from germline, CDR1 is SGHTA and CDR2 is FQGNSA. The CDR3 covers 15 residues. V lost 1 base, J lost 5 bases, and 11 bases lay in between.

V and J are TRBV2 and TRBJ2-6; TRBD2 is a possible D gene (5 bases). CDR1 is SNHLY and CDR2 is FYNNEI in the germline V gene. Trimming stripped 6 bases from V and 0 bases from J, with 6 bases between. CDR3 length: 14 amino acids. Here the CDR3 DNA reads TGTGCCAGCAGCGGGATCTCTGGGGCCAACGTCCTGACTTTC. Its translation: CASSGISGANVLTF.

This sequence joins TRBV6-6 and TRBJ2-1; D is perhaps TRBD2 (5 bases). The CDR3 spans 13 residues. The V end was cut by 6 bases, the J end by 1 base, with 7 bases between. Looked up from germline, CDR1 is MNHNY and CDR2 is SVGAGI (reference sequence). The CDR3 coding sequence is TGTGCCAGCAGCGGGGATTCCTACAATGAGCAGTTCTTC. It codes for CASSGDSYNEQFF.

This clone was counted a single time. The rearrangement links TRBV19 to TRBJ2-2, with 11 bases fitting TRBD2. Trimming took 3 bases from V and 5 from J; bases not matched to a gene: 5. The V gene's germline CDR1 is LNHDA and CDR2 SQIVND (reference sequence). The CDR3 consists of 16 residues. The CDR3 loop is CASSMIAGGRTGELFF. CDR3 coding DNA: TGTGCCAGTAGTATGATAGCGGGGGGGAGGACCGGGGAGCTGTTTTTT.

This sequence joins TRBV7-2 and TRBJ1-5; D is ambiguous. Germline V CDR1 and CDR2: SGHTA, FQGNSA. V dropped 4 bases and J dropped 4 bases, with 8 bases sitting between them. The CDR3 extends over 13 amino acids. CDR3 amino acids: CASSSDINQPQHF. The DNA for the CDR3 is TGTGCCAGCAGCTCAGACATAAATCAGCCCCAGCATTTT.

The chain is built from TRBV11-2 and TRBJ2-7; D is unresolved. This CDR3 has 15 amino acids. CDR1 is SGHAT and CDR2 is FQNNGV in the germline V gene. V was trimmed by 0 bases and J by 4 bases, leaving 13 bases between them. CDR3 loop: CASSLDGRPSYEQYF. The CDR3 region has the DNA TGTGCCAGCAGCTTAGATGGTCGTCCGAGTTACGAGCAGTACTTC. The full variable domain, rest sourced from reference TRBV11-2 and TRBJ2-7, is EAGVAQSPRYKIIEKRQSVAFWCNPISGHATLYWYQQILGQGPKLLIQFQNNGVVDDSQLPKDRFSAERLKGVDSTLKIQPAKLEDSAVYLCASSLDGRPSYEQYFGPGTRLTVT.

The chain couples TRBV4-3 to TRBJ2-5, with D tentatively TRBD2 (6 bases). The germline V and J ends were trimmed by 1 base and 7 bases, with 13 bases remaining between them. CDR3 length: 14 residues. The germline gives CDR1 LGHNA, CDR2 YSLEER. The CDR3 DNA sequence: TGCGCCAGCAGCCAAGTGCGGGGAGAGGCGACCCAGTACTTC. Its protein is CASSQVRGEATQYF.